This T cell receptor (beta chain) was recovered during a study of T cells in Graves' hyperthyroidism and ophthalmopathy. Study findings and constraints: Most thyroid clonotypes that were expanded above 0.001 also turned up in blood. Ophthalmopathy, as predicted by the model, came a median around 7 months after the prediction.

V lost 5 bases to trimming and J lost 8 bases, with 18 bases between them. From germline, CDR1 is SGHVS and CDR2 FQNEAQ. The CDR3 has 15 amino acids. There are a few counts of this clonotype. No antigen is known for it. TCR beta CDR3 sequences were amplified from RNA transcripts. The HTBI primer set served for first-round RT-PCR of the TCR CDR3. TCRdb recomputed calls from the multiplex PCR reads with MiXCR, one row per CDR3 protein. The data show about 270,000 distinct CDR3 sequences, around 15% seen once. Diagnosis of hyperthyroidism was new in patients aged 18 to 65, and its duration was under 2 months. Clinical symptoms, serum thyroxine, TRAb, thyroid ultrasound and orbital computed tomography established diagnosis.

This TCR derives from a woman between 45 and 60 years old with Graves' hyperthyroidism that later progressed to Graves' ophthalmopathy. Sequences were obtained from blood. This chain joins TRBV7-8 and TRBJ1-4; TRBD1 might be the D (5 bases). The CDR3 is CASSPGSGLEEKLFF. CDR3 bases: TGTGCCAGCAGCCCCGGGTCAGGGCTCGAGGAAAAACTGTTTTTT.